This T cell receptor beta chain was sequenced during a study of T cell responses to AZD1222 COVID-19 vaccine. Notes on the study in general: Repertoire sampling occurred only after the peak T cell response. Close to half of all spike-specific TCRs reportedly target regions of the variants that are unmutated. The breadth and depth of Spike-specific TCRs increased once two AZD1222 doses had been given. Among the donors, most were white British and more were female, and clonal diversity was possibly underestimated.

Assay: immunoSEQ multiplex PCR; the TCRdb copy retains only in-frame clones and omits some. There are around 140,000 clones in the sample; around 93% occur only once, and about 3.8% lies in the top ten. The germline V gene encodes CDR1 SGDLS and CDR2 YYNGEE. The CDR3 runs 14 residues. The germline V and J ends were trimmed by 6 bases and 5 bases, with 17 bases remaining between them. This clone was observed a few times. Antigen unknown. The receptor was isolated from an adult who received the AZD1222 COVID-19 vaccine. The source material was peripheral blood, sampled 28 days after the second AZD1222 dose. The chain uses TRBV9 and TRBJ2-5; a weak D match, TRBD2 (6 bases). The CDR3 reads CASNPSAGMETQYF. CDR3 nucleotide sequence: TGTGCCAGCAACCCCAGTGCGGGGATGGAGACCCAGTACTTC.